The next 27 T cell receptor beta chains were all read from a single sample in a study of post-analysis software for immune sequencing data. Presence of unique molecular identifiers characterized the TCR beta cDNA libraries. TCRdb reanalysed the PCR reads using MiXCR and keeps one entry per CDR3 protein. The sample has 160,000 or so distinct CDR3 sequences; 30% to 45% are singletons. The sequencing here drew on blood, taken after autologous hematopoietic stem cell transplantation. Receptors originate from a girl aged 5-17 years with multiple sclerosis.

The chain carries TRBV9 and TRBJ2-1; no firm D call. The CDR3 is 15 residues long. V shed 4 bases and J shed 6 bases, with 17 bases lying between them. In germline, CDR1 is SGDLS, CDR2 YYNGEE. Written as DNA, the CDR3 is TGTGCCAGCAGCTCAAAGGCAGCCCCTGGCAATGAGCAGTTCTTC. Translation: CASSSKAAPGNEQFF.

This clonotype was observed a handful of times. The rearrangement joins TRBV7-6 to TRBJ2-1; 13 positions match TRBD2. The CDR3 is 16 residues long. CDR1 and CDR2 from the germline V gene are SGHVS and FNYEAQ. V was clipped by 5 bases and J by 5 bases; unmatched bases: 6. CDR3 DNA: TGTGCCAGCAGCGGGCGACTAGCGGGAGGAGACAATGAGCAGTTCTTC. It translates to CASSGRLAGGDNEQFF.

About this clonotype itself: A much larger clone differs from this one at a single base, so this may be a read error. J is TRBJ2-3 and V is TRBV6-5; tentatively, D is TRBD2 (6 bases). The CDR3 covers 14 residues. Per the germline V gene, CDR1 is MNHEY and CDR2 is SVGAGI. CDR3 in DNA: TGTGCCGGCAGTTACGGGGGACCCACAGATACGCAGTATTTT. Its protein product is CAGSYGGPTDTQYF.

J is TRBJ1-2 and V is TRBV29-1; unclear D gene. The V and J ends lost 4 bases and 6 bases respectively, with 15 bases between them. The CDR3 extends over 13 amino acids. Germline-derived CDR1 and CDR2 are SQVTM and ANQGSEA. The CDR3 loop reads CSVVTAGRNGYTF. The DNA of the CDR3 is TGCAGCGTTGTTACTGCAGGCAGGAATGGCTACACCTTC.

This clonotype was recorded many times. V usage is TRBV4-3 and J usage is TRBJ2-1; 9 bases line up with TRBD2. Germline V gene data show CDR1 as LGHNA and CDR2 as YSLEER. Trimming took 0 bases from V and 7 from J; bases not matched to a gene: 10. The length of the CDR3 is 17 residues. The CDR3 DNA reads as TGCGCCAGCAGCCAAGATCTTCGCGGGAGGGCCAAGAATGAGCAGTTCTTC. Its translation: CASSQDLRGRAKNEQFF.

The chain links TRBV7-2 to TRBJ2-1, with 11 bases that match TRBD2. From germline, CDR1 is SGHTA and CDR2 FQGNSA. V lost 5 bases, J lost 5 bases, and 8 bases stayed unmatched. This CDR3 is built from 16 residues. The CDR3 nucleotides read TGTGCCAGCAGCCAAACCGGGACTAGCGGACACAATGAGCAGTTCTTC. As protein: CASSQTGTSGHNEQFF.

Concerning this clonotype itself: It may be a read error: a sequence one base away is much more abundant. The chain uses TRBV20-1 and TRBJ2-3; weak D call: TRBD2 (6 bases). Germline assignment: CDR1 DFQATT and CDR2 SNEGSKA (reference sequence). The CDR3 contains 15 residues. The CDR3 protein is CSARGGSKGTDAQYF. The CDR3 DNA follows: TGCAGTGCTAGGGGGGGTAGCAAGGGCACAGATGCGCAGTATTTT.

This chain uses TRBV5-1 with TRBJ1-2; TRBD1 is a possible D gene (6 bases). Looked up from germline, CDR1 is SGHRS and CDR2 is YFSETQ. Trimming cost V 4 bases and J 3 bases, with 13 bases left between them. The CDR3 is 14 amino acids. Here the CDR3 DNA reads TGCGCCAGCAGCACTGGACAGAACTACTATGGCTACACCTTC. Translated, it gives CASSTGQNYYGYTF.

This clonotype was observed a handful of times. V usage is TRBV13 and J usage is TRBJ2-1, with D perhaps matching TRBD1 (6 bases). Germline CDR1 is PRHDT and CDR2 is FYEKMQ (reference sequence). Trimming removed 2 bases at V and 2 bases at J, with 13 bases between. The CDR3 contains 16 residues. This chain's CDR3 is CASSLRGSVPYNEQFF. CDR3 coding DNA: TGTGCCAGCAGCTTAAGGGGGTCCGTCCCCTACAATGAGCAGTTCTTC.

This chain connects TRBV5-6 to TRBJ2-5; 8 bases are a match to TRBD1. Trimming cost V 4 bases and J 4 bases; bases outside gene matches: 6. The CDR3 length is 14 residues. CDR1 and CDR2 from the germline V gene are SGHDT and YYEEEE. The CDR3 spells CASSTTGARETQYF. DNA of the CDR3: TGTGCCAGCAGCACGACAGGGGCTCGAGAGACCCAGTACTTC.

The genes are TRBV5-1 and TRBJ2-5, with 11 positions matching TRBD1. The CDR3 consists of 16 residues. V trimming: 6 bases; J trimming: 11 bases; junction bases outside the gene matches: 18. Germline values: CDR1 SGHRS, CDR2 YFSETQ. The CDR3, as DNA: TGCGCCAGCACCCCGGACAGGGGGCAAGTAGTGGGTGAGCAGTACTTC. Translating gives CASTPDRGQVVGEQYF.

The rearrangement uses TRBV9 and TRBJ2-7, with 8 positions matching TRBD1. Germline-derived CDR1 and CDR2 are SGDLS and YYNGEE. Trimming at V came to 0 bases and at J to 2 bases, leaving 1 base not matched to a gene. CDR3 length equals 14 residues. CDR3 sequence (DNA): TGTGCCAGCAGCGTAGGGGACAGGCCCTACGAGCAGTACTTC. As protein: CASSVGDRPYEQYF.

V is TRBV7-2 and J is TRBJ2-7; D unclear. The CDR3 loop spans 12 amino acids. The germline gives CDR1 SGHTA, CDR2 FQGNSA. V gave up 5 bases and J gave up 3 bases, with 8 bases separating them. CDR3 sequence (DNA): TGTGCCAGCAGCCAGAGTCTCTACGAGCAGTACTTC. The encoded protein is CASSQSLYEQYF.

The gene calls are TRBV9 and TRBJ2-3; maybe TRBD2 (6 bases). From germline, CDR1 is SGDLS and CDR2 YYNGEE. Trimming removed 5 bases at V and 4 bases at J, with 14 bases between. The CDR3 contains 14 residues. The CDR3 nucleotides read TGTGCCAGCAGGGCCGGGACTGCAGCAGATACGCAGTATTTT. It specifies CASRAGTAADTQYF.

CDR3 sequence: CASSQSTSGSETQYF. As DNA, the CDR3 is TGTGCCAGCAGCCAATCGACTAGCGGGTCAGAGACCCAGTACTTC. The chain recombines TRBV7-3 with TRBJ2-5; 10 bases are a match to TRBD2. V was clipped by 5 bases and J by 4 bases; unmatched bases: 7. The CDR3 length is 15 residues. Germline V CDR1 and CDR2: SGHTA, FQGTGA.

Only a few counts were recorded for this clonotype. The junction differs from germline at one of its ends, possibly a read error. V gene TRBV7-9 combines with J gene TRBJ1-2; D not certain. CDR1 and CDR2 (germline): SEHNR, FQNEAQ (reference sequence). The CDR3 runs 13 residues. CDR3 bases: TGTACCAGCAGCCTGGACGGTAACTATGGCTACACCTTC. It specifies CTSSLDGNYGYTF.

The chain has TRBV7-8 and TRBJ2-5; TRBD1 agrees at 10 bases. The J call may be incorrect, as the DNA end agrees better with TRBJ2-7. The V gene's germline CDR1 is SGHVS and CDR2 FQNEAQ. The CDR3 sequence is 15 residues long. The CDR3 reads CASSLVGDRGNEQYF. CDR3 nucleotide sequence: TGTGCCAGCAGCTTAGTGGGGGACAGGGGTAACGAGCAGTACTTC.

The V and J genes are TRBV5-4 and TRBJ2-3; 11 bases fit TRBD2. Germline-derived CDR1 and CDR2 are SGHNT and YYREEE (reference sequence). The CDR3 spans 17 residues. The J segment lost 6 bases and the V segment lost 0 bases, leaving 9 bases of the junction unmatched. The CDR3 spells CASSLGVLAGVGDTQYF. The CDR3, as DNA: TGTGCCAGCAGCTTGGGCGTACTAGCGGGAGTAGGGGATACGCAGTATTTT.

This clonotype has a handful of counts. The chain is built from TRBV24-1 and TRBJ2-1; D remains ambiguous. CDR3 size: 14 residues. CDR1 KGHDR and CDR2 SFDVKD come from the germline V gene. The V gene lost 3 bases and the J gene lost 4 bases, with 9 bases spanning the gap. The CDR3 sequence is CATSDGPHYNEQFF. DNA of the CDR3: TGTGCCACCAGTGATGGACCTCATTACAATGAGCAGTTCTTC.

This chain connects TRBV7-9 to TRBJ2-1; 8 bases fit TRBD2. This CDR3 comprises 18 residues. V was pared by 0 bases and J by 4 bases, with 11 bases of the junction left unmatched. The V gene's germline CDR1 is SEHNR and CDR2 FQNEAQ (reference sequence). The CDR3 spells CASSLARRTGGVYNEQFF. DNA of the CDR3: TGTGCCAGCAGCTTAGCACGGAGGACGGGAGGGGTATACAATGAGCAGTTCTTC.

This clonotype was observed a few times. The V gene is TRBV4-1, the J gene TRBJ1-2; D is ambiguous. The CDR3 covers 13 residues. V was trimmed by 0 bases and J by 6 bases, leaving 8 bases between them. Germline assignment: CDR1 MGHRA and CDR2 YSYEKL. For the CDR3, the DNA is TGCGCCAGCAGCCAAGACAGACTTAATGGCTACACCTTC. Amino acids: CASSQDRLNGYTF.

The V and J genes are TRBV7-6 and TRBJ2-5; weak D call: TRBD1 (6 bases). Trimming took 5 bases from V and 1 from J, leaving 14 bases between them. The CDR3 is 15 residues long. Germline CDR1 SGHVS, CDR2 FNYEAQ. The CDR3 nucleotides are TGTGCCAGCAGCCAGCCGGGACAACTCCAAGAGACCCAGTACTTC. Translated: CASSQPGQLQETQYF.

The CDR3 nucleotides read TGCGCCAGCAGCTTGGTCCATCGTTCCGAGACCCAGTACTTC. This codes for CASSLVHRSETQYF. This rearrangement joins TRBV5-1 to TRBJ2-5; no clear D gene. The germline V gene encodes CDR1 SGHRS and CDR2 YFSETQ. V was pared by 0 bases and J by 5 bases, with 11 bases between. The CDR3 is 14 residues long.

At least ten counts were recorded for this clonotype. CDR3 DNA: TGTGCCAGCAGCCCGGGATCTACCTACGAGCAGTACTTC. Protein: CASSPGSTYEQYF. V usage is TRBV6-5 and J usage is TRBJ2-7; maybe TRBD2 (5 bases). V was pared by 6 bases and J by 2 bases, with 11 bases between. The CDR3 is 13 amino acids. The germline gives CDR1 MNHEY, CDR2 SVGAGI.

The J gene is TRBJ1-2, the V gene TRBV29-1; TRBD1 matches 9 bases. This CDR3 is 10 amino acids long. Germline V gives CDR1 SQVTM, CDR2 ANQGSEA. The J segment lost 8 bases and the V segment lost 7 bases, leaving 2 bases of the junction unmatched. In DNA form, the CDR3 reads TGCAGCGCTGGGACAGGGGGCTACACCTTC. This gives the protein CSAGTGGYTF.

V usage is TRBV4-3 and J usage is TRBJ2-1, with D possibly matching TRBD2 (6 bases). The CDR3 runs to 15 residues. V was pared by 2 bases and J by 3 bases, with 11 bases between. The V gene's germline CDR1 is LGHNA and CDR2 YSLEER. The CDR3 DNA sequence: TGCGCCAGCAGCCAAAGACTAGACTTCTACAATGAGCAGTTCTTC. Translating it yields CASSQRLDFYNEQFF.

The sample holds a few counts of this clonotype. The chain combines TRBV6-5 with TRBJ1-5; 9 bases line up with TRBD1. V lost 2 bases and J lost 6; bases outside the gene matches: 5. Germline lookup yields CDR1 MNHEY and CDR2 SVGAGI. This CDR3 comprises 15 residues. Here the CDR3 DNA reads TGTGCCAGCAGTTACGGGACAGGGATCGCTCAGCCCCAGCATTTT. Its translation is CASSYGTGIAQPQHF.